Below are 10 T cell receptor beta chains sequenced from a single sample in a study of CD8+CD57+ T cells in acquired aplastic anemia. Whoever was chosen for sequencing had shown CD8+CD57+ cell expansion by flow cytometry. Template material for TCR beta VDJ and CDR3 profiling consisted of genomic DNA. MiXCR, applied by TCRdb to the reads, yields one record per CDR3 protein. The sample has roughly 160,000 distinct CDR3 sequences, around 50% seen once. The sequenced sample was sorted CD4+, CD8+, or CD8+CD57+ T cells (not recorded which) from PBMCs. These receptors originate from a human donor with aplastic anemia.

Notes on this clonotype: A single base separates this from a much larger clone, so it may be a read error. The CDR3 loop is CASSPEEAQYF. CDR3 DNA sequence: TGTGCCAGCTCACCCGAAGAGGCCCAGTACTTC. The chain uses TRBV18 and TRBJ2-5; D gene ambiguous. This CDR3 has 11 residues. Per germline, CDR1 KGHSH and CDR2 LQKENI.

This clonotype was recorded many times. In DNA form, the CDR3 reads TGTGCCAGCAGCTCTCGGCGGGAGCCAAAGCCCGGGGAGCTGTTTTTT. Protein: CASSSRREPKPGELFF. The chain combines TRBV6-1 with TRBJ2-2; TRBD2 agrees at 7 bases. From germline, CDR1 is MNHNS and CDR2 SASEGT. This CDR3 region has 16 residues. The V gene end was trimmed by 6 bases and the J gene end by 6 bases; junction bases not matched to a gene: 13.

This clonotype was seen repeatedly, ten times or more. The chain employs TRBV7-2 and TRBJ2-2, with 7 nucleotides matching TRBD2. CDR3 length equals 16 residues. J gave up 0 bases and V 4 bases, and 5 bases lay outside the gene matches. The germline gives CDR1 SGHTA, CDR2 FQGNSA. The CDR3 loop is CASSSSGTSNTGELFF. DNA for the CDR3: TGTGCCAGCAGCTCGAGCGGGACTTCGAACACCGGGGAGCTGTTTTTT.

This clonotype was detected many times. The rearrangement links TRBV9 to TRBJ2-5; 7 bases line up with TRBD2. With V trimmed by 3 bases and J by 2 bases, 16 bases remained unmatched. In germline, CDR1 is SGDLS, CDR2 YYNGEE. The CDR3 is made up of 18 amino acids. The CDR3 bases are TGTGCCAGCAGCGACCCCCTCTATGTGACCGGGGGGCAAGAGACCCAGTACTTC. Translating it yields CASSDPLYVTGGQETQYF.

The chain carries TRBV19 and TRBJ2-2; TRBD1 agrees at 11 bases. CDR1 and CDR2 from the germline V gene are LNHDA and SQIVND (reference sequence). The CDR3 extends over 13 amino acids. Trimming removed 7 bases from V and 6 bases from J; junction bases left unmatched: 1. CDR3 sequence reads: CASTGQGAGELFF. CDR3 DNA sequence: TGTGCCAGTACGGGACAGGGGGCCGGGGAGCTGTTTTTT.

This clonotype was counted a single time. This chain links TRBV19 with TRBJ1-1; D perhaps matches TRBD1 (5 bases). Germline V CDR1 and CDR2: LNHDA, SQIVND (reference sequence). CDR3 length: 13 amino acids. V was cut by 4 bases and J by 8 bases, with 14 bases left in between. The CDR3 region is CASSTRARGEAFF. CDR3 DNA: TGTGCCAGTAGTACCCGAGCGAGGGGCGAAGCTTTCTTT.

In its sample, this clonotype was seen many times. The rearrangement joins TRBV7-6 to TRBJ1-4; TRBD1 matches at 9 bases. Germline trimming cut 4 bases from V and 8 bases from J; bases unmatched to any gene: 11. There are 16 residues in the CDR3. CDR1 and CDR2 (germline): SGHVS, FNYEAQ. The CDR3 DNA reads as TGTGCCAGCAGCTCCGTTTTACGGACAGGGGACGAAAAACTGTTTTTT. Its translation is CASSSVLRTGDEKLFF.

This clonotype appeared once. The rearrangement uses TRBV9 and TRBJ1-2, with 12 bases lining up with TRBD1. Germline CDR1 is SGDLS and CDR2 is YYNGEE. The V segment lost 3 bases and the J segment 7 bases; nucleotides outside the gene matches: 10. This CDR3 is built from 16 residues. The CDR3: CASSANLGQGASGYTF. CDR3 nucleotide sequence: TGTGCCAGCAGCGCCAACCTGGGACAGGGGGCGAGTGGCTACACCTTC.

This chain joins TRBV20-1 and TRBJ1-1; a weak D match, TRBD1 (5 bases). Germline CDR1 is DFQATT and CDR2 is SNEGSKA (reference sequence). This CDR3 is 16 amino acids long. Between the trimmed V and J ends, which lost 3 bases and 0 bases, there was a span of 17 bases. The CDR3 region is CSASPTCGGVNTEAFF. The DNA of the CDR3 is TGCAGTGCTAGCCCTACATGCGGGGGGGTGAACACTGAAGCTTTCTTT.

In the case of this clonotype: A much larger clone lies a single base off, so this may be a read error. The V and J genes are TRBV4-1 and TRBJ2-3; 9 positions match TRBD2. The CDR3 is 18 amino acids. Germline CDR1 reads MGHRA; CDR2 reads YSYEKL. The CDR3 coding sequence is TGCGCCAGCAGCCAGCAGGGAGCGGGAGGATCCTCCACAGGTACGCAGTATTTT. It is translated as CASSQQGAGGSSTGTQYF.